The present TCR beta chain was sequenced within a study of T cells in Graves' hyperthyroidism and ophthalmopathy. This clonotype occurred many times. Trimming left V 4 bases short and J 9 bases short, with 13 bases between. Germline V gene sequence: CDR1 KGHSH, CDR2 LQKENI. The length of the CDR3 is 13 residues. Researchers took RNA transcripts and amplified the TCR beta CDR3 regions from them. Using the HTBI primer set, a first-round RT-PCR was run on the TCR CDR3. In TCRdb, the multiplex PCR reads were re-called with MiXCR into one record per CDR3 protein. The top ten clones hold 15% to 20% of a sample with 530,000 or so distinct CDR3 sequences, roughly 15% of them seen once.

The rearrangement joins TRBV18 to TRBJ2-1; D is possibly TRBD1 or TRBD2 (5 bases each). This TCR came from a woman aged 18-29 years with Graves' ophthalmopathy. The material sequenced was blood. This CDR3 is CASSLNEGPEQFF. The CDR3 DNA is TGTGCCAGCTCACTAAACGAGGGGCCTGAGCAGTTCTTC.